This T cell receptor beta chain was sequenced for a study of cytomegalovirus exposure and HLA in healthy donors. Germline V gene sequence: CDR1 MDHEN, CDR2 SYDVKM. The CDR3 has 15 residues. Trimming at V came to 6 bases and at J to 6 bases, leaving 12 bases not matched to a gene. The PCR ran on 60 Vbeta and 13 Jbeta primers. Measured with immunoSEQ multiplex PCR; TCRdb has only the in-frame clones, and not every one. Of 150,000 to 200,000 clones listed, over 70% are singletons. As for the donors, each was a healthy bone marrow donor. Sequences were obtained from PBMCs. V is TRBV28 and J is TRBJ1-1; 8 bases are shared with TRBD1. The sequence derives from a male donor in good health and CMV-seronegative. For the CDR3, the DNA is TGTGCCAGCAGGGACCGACGTACAGGGGGAGCTGAAGCTTTCTTT. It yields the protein CASRDRRTGGAEAFF.